This entry features one T cell receptor (beta chain) sequence. Its antigen is still unknown. No base quality values were provided; no much bigger clone lies one nucleotide off. Naive T cells were sorted as CD45RA+ and memory T cells as CD45RO+ CD4+ or CD8+ cells by FACS. The T cells used for TCR sequencing were obtained from a couple of healthy control subjects. For the mixed lymphocyte reactions, sorted T cell subsets left unstimulated acted as baseline controls. The Qiagen DNeasy Blood & Tissue Kit was used to extract genomic DNA. The germline V gene sets CDR1 to SGDLS and CDR2 to YYNGEE. V is pruned by 3 bases and J by 4 bases, leaving 8 bases of the junction without a gene match. Its CDR3 holds 15 amino acids, cysteine through phenylalanine. The read is trimmed to its CDR3 DNA, 45 bases read in frame from base 1. These data originate in a study of regulatory dendritic cells for organ transplantation (dated by TCRdb to between 2016 and 2019). With respect to the entire study: TCRbeta repertoires were sequenced from sorted naive and memory CD4+ and CD8+ T cells before and after allostimulation with regulatory or mature dendritic cells. What the authors observed across the whole study: Allostimulation expanded memory CD8+ clones in both subjects, but regulatory dendritic cells appeared to induce more limited expansion than mature dendritic cells. Among the resting subsets, the most alloreactive TCR clonotypes were found in memory CD8+ T cells. The authors pointed out considerable heterogeneity between individuals in the alloreactive memory CD8+ T cell pool, and only two subjects were sequenced. The repertoires of naive CD4+ and CD8+ T cells were highly diverse, while memory cell repertoires were less diverse, with memory CD8+ cells being the most oligoclonal.

The TCRbeta CDR3 regions were amplified in a multiplexed two-step PCR with Vbeta-specific forward primers and Jbeta-specific reverse primers. Through the immunoSEQ service, TCRbeta libraries were sequenced on an Illumina instrument. In the source study's methods: V, D and J genes were assigned using IMGT annotation, and counts were corrected for multiplex PCR bias using synthetic CDR3 analogues. Repertoire clonality was computed in the immunoSEQ Analyzer as one minus normalized Shannon entropy. Clonal expansion was defined using Fisher's exact test with Benjamini-Hochberg false discovery rate control and a two-tailed threshold of P<0.01. In TCRdb, the immuneACCESS table is reduced to in-frame sequences with V and J assigned. These tables do not hold every clone; where another copy was compared, an unresolved V gene accounts for under half, and the others remain unexplained. V and J calls and clone size are copied from that table; D and trimming were computed from the DNA. In this sample the table shows about 38,000 clones, about nine tenths of which occur a single time. Approximately 0.11% of the sample is held by the ten biggest clonotypes.

Specimen: naive CD8+ T cells from blood. The sample's cell subset or site label, in plain terms: CD45RA+ naive T cells. The rearranged chain carries TRBV9 and TRBJ2-5; the central 8 bases match TRBD2. This sequence was found in a human donor in good health. The CDR3 loop reads CASSEAGTSPETQYF. The base sequence is TGTGCCAGCAGCGAGGCGGGGACTAGTCCAGAGACCCAGTACTTC.